This passage covers 8 T cell receptor beta chains from one sample sequenced in a study of blood T cell repertoires in COVID-19. The table came from immunoSEQ multiplex PCR; TCRdb's copy has only in-frame clones and leaves some out. The data show 45,000 to 70,000 clones, more than 75% seen once. The sample taken for sequencing was peripheral blood. These TCRs come from a man between 60 and 70 years old with acute or convalescent COVID-19.

The V gene is TRBV5-1, the J gene TRBJ2-3, with 9 bases identical to TRBD2. The CDR3 has 16 amino acids. V trimming: 7 bases; J trimming: 2 bases; junction bases outside the gene matches: 11. The germline CDR1 and CDR2 sequences are SGHRS and YFSETQ. The CDR3 DNA follows: TGCGCCAGCTCCCGGGGCGGGGGGGCCTTCACAGATACGCAGTATTTT. This sequence encodes CASSRGGGAFTDTQYF.

This clone was seen more than once but under ten times. The chain employs TRBV27 and TRBJ1-1, with TRBD1 matching over 7 bases. The CDR3 sequence is 11 residues long. J gave up 6 bases and V 6 bases, and 1 base lay outside the gene matches. Germline assignment: CDR1 MNHEY and CDR2 SMNVEV (reference sequence). DNA for the CDR3: TGTGCCAGCAGGCAGGGGGCTGAAGCTTTCTTT. Translation: CASRQGAEAFF.

The sample holds a few counts of this clone. This chain connects TRBV6-5 to TRBJ1-2; D not certain. The V end lost 6 bases, the J end lost 0 bases, and 8 bases lay between the germline ends. CDR1 is MNHEY and CDR2 is SVGAGI in the germline V gene. The CDR3 has 13 amino acids. In DNA, the CDR3 is TGTGCCAGCAGCCCCGCAGCTAACTATGGCTACACCTTC. It translates to CASSPAANYGYTF.

The V and J genes are TRBV29-1 and TRBJ1-1; D uncertain. Germline CDR1 SQVTM, CDR2 ANQGSEA. The CDR3 runs to 11 residues. Trimming left V 8 bases short and J 6 bases short, with 13 bases between. CDR3 nucleotide sequence: TGCAGCCTAGTGAAGACGTCTGAAGCTTTCTTT. It encodes CSLVKTSEAFF.

This clone appeared a single time. CDR3 in DNA: TGTGCCAGCCAAAGAGGGTCTGCTGGAAACACCATATATTTT. Translating it yields CASQRGSAGNTIYF. The chain is built from TRBV19 and TRBJ1-3; D not resolved. This CDR3 contains 14 residues. The V and J ends lost 9 bases and 2 bases respectively, with 14 bases between them. Germline V CDR1 and CDR2: LNHDA, SQIVND (reference sequence). The full variable domain, its missing parts supplied by reference TRBV19 and TRBJ1-3, is DGGITQSPKYLFRKEGQNVTLSCEQNLNHDAMYWYRQDPGQGLRLIYYSQIVNDFQKGDIAEGYSVSREKKESFPLTVTSAQKNPTAFYLCASQRGSAGNTIYFGEGSWLTVV.

This chain uses TRBV6-2 or TRBV6-3 with TRBJ1-4, with no clear D. The CDR3 length is 12 residues. CDR1 and CDR2 from the germline V gene are MNHEY and SVGEGT. The V end was cut by 0 bases, the J end by 8 bases, with 4 bases between. In DNA, the CDR3 is TGTGCCAGCAGTTACTCCGGGGAAAAACTGTTTTTT. Its translation: CASSYSGEKLFF.

The chain recombines TRBV3-1 (or the pseudogene TRBV3-2) with TRBJ1-2, with 11 nucleotides matching TRBD1. CDR3 length equals 16 residues. Germline CDR1 and CDR2: LGHDT and YNNKEL (reference sequence). After removal of 1 base from V and 7 bases from J, the junction contained 8 bases not matched to a gene. The CDR3 loop is CASSQGSSGQGVGYTF. CDR3 coding DNA: TGTGCCAGCAGCCAAGGGTCGTCGGGACAGGGGGTTGGCTACACCTTC.

The V and J genes are TRBV18 and TRBJ2-1, with 12 bases that match TRBD2. The J segment lost 0 bases and the V segment lost 1 base, leaving 13 bases of the junction unmatched. In germline, CDR1 is KGHSH, CDR2 LQKENI. This CDR3 has 21 amino acids. The chain's CDR3 is CASSPLLGLAGGLSSYNEQFF. CDR3 coding DNA: TGTGCCAGCTCACCACTATTAGGGCTAGCGGGGGGGCTCAGCTCCTACAATGAGCAGTTCTTC.